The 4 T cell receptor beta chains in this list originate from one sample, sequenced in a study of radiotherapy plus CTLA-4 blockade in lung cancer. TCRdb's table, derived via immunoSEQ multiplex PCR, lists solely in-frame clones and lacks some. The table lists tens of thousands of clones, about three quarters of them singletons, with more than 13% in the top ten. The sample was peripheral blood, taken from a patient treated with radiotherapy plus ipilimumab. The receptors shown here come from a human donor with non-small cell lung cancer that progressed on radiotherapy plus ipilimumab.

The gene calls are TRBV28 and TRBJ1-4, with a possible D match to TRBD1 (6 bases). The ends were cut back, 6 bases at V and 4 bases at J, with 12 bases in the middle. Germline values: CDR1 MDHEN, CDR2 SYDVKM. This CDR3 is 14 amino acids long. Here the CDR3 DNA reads TGTGCCAGCAGGTCAGGGGAGGGTAATGAAAAACTGTTTTTT. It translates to CASRSGEGNEKLFF.

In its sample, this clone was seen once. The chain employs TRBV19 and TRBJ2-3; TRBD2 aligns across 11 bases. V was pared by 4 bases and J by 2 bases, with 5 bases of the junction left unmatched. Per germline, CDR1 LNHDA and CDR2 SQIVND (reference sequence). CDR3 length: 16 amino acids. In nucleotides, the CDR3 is TGTGCCAGTAGTAGGAGACTAGCGGGGAACACAGATACGCAGTATTTT. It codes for CASSRRLAGNTDTQYF.

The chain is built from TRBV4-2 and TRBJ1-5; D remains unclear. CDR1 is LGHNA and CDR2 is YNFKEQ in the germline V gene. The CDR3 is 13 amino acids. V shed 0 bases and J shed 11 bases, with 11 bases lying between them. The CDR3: CASSQDGMGTQHF. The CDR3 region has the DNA TGTGCCAGCAGCCAAGATGGGATGGGGACCCAGCATTTT.

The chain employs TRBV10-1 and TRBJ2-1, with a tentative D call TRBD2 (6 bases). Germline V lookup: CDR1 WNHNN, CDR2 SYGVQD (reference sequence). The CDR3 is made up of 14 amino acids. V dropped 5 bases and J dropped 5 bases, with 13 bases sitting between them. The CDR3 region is CASSFSGSDNEQFF. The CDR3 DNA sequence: TGCGCCAGCAGTTTTAGCGGCTCGGACAATGAGCAGTTCTTC.